This TCR beta chain was retrieved from a study of metastatic and nonmetastatic thyroid tumors. Study findings and constraints: The study reportedly found significantly higher TCR beta diversity in malignant thyroid tumors than benign nodules, in blood and tumor.

By share, this clone counts as medium-sized. What it recognizes is unknown. Thyroid surgery had not been preceded by any treatment in any patient. TCRdb redid the clone calls on the PCR reads using MiXCR. Counted here are 30,000 to 40,000 clones, about 29% occurring once; the ten biggest clones make up 6.5% to 9%. Material: blood. This TCR came from a female donor with papillary thyroid cancer or a benign thyroid nodule (not recorded which). Some clones in this sample may be carry-over from other donors' samples.

The CDR3 protein is CASREAGFSNQPQHF. For the CDR3, the DNA is TGTGCCAGCAGGGAGGCGGGGTTCAGCAATCAGCCCCAGCATTTT. This chain connects TRBV6-1 to TRBJ1-5; no definite D call. The germline V gene has CDR1 MNHNS and CDR2 SASEGT. Trimming stripped 6 bases from V and 1 base from J, with 13 bases between. The CDR3 spans 15 residues.